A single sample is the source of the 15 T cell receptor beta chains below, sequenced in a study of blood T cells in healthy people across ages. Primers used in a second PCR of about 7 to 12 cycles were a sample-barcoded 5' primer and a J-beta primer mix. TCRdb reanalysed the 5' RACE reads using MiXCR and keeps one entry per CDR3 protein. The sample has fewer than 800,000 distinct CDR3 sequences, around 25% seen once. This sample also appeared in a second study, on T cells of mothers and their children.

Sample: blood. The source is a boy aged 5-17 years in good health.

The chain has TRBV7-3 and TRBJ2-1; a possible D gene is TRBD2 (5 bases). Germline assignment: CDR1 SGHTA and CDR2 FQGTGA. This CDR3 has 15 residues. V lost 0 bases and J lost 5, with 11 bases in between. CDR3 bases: TGTGCCAGCAGCTTAACTAGCGCTACCGACAATGAGCAGTTCTTC. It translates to CASSLTSATDNEQFF.

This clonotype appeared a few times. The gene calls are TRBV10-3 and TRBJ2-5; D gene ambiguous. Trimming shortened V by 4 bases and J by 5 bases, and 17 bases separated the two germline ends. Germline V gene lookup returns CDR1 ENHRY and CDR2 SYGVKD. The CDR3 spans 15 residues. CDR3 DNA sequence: TGTGCCATCAGTGGGTCGACTGTTCTGGGGGAGACCCAGTACTTC. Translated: CAISGSTVLGETQYF.

The CDR3 here is CASGTVTAELLHF. CDR3 DNA: TGTGCCAGCGGCACAGTTACGGCGGAGCTCCTCCACTTT. J is TRBJ1-6 and V is TRBV28, with D hard to call. The CDR3 extends over 13 amino acids. Trimming took 8 bases from V and 15 from J, leaving 20 bases between them. Germline V gene lookup returns CDR1 MDHEN and CDR2 SYDVKM. The full variable domain, its missing parts supplied by reference TRBV28 and TRBJ1-6, is DVKVTQSSRYLVKRTGEKVFLECVQDMDHENMFWYRQDPGLGLRLIYFSYDVKMKEKGDIPEGYSVSREKKERFSLILESASTNQTSMYLCASGTVTAELLHFGNGTRLTVT.

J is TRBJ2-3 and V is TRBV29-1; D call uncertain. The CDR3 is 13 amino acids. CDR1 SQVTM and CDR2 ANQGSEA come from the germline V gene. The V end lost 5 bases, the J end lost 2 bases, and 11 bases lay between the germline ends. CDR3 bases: TGCAGCGTTCGTAGGGCTACCACAGATACGCAGTATTTT. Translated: CSVRRATTDTQYF.

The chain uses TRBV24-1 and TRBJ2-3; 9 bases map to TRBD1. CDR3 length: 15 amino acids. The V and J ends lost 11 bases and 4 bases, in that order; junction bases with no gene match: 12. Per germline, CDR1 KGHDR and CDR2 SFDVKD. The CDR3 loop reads CANDGRTGVPDTQYF. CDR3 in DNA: TGTGCCAATGATGGGAGGACAGGGGTTCCAGATACGCAGTATTTT.

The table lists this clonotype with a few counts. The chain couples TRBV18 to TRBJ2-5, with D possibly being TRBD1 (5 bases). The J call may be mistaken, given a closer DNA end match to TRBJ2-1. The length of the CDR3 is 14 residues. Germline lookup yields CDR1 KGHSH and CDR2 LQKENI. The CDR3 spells CASSPRGIANEQFF. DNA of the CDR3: TGTGCCAGCTCACCAAGGGGAATCGCCAATGAGCAGTTCTTC.

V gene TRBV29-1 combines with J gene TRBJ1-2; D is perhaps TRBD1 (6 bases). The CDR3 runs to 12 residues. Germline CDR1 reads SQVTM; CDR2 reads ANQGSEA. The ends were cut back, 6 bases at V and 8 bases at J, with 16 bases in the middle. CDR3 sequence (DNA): TGCAGCGTGGACGGTGGAGGGGGGGGCTACACCTTC. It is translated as CSVDGGGGGYTF.

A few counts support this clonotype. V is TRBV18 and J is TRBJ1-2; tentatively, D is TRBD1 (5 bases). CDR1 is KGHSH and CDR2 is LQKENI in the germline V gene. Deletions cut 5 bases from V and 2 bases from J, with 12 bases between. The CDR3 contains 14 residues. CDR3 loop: CASSIAGQNYGYTF. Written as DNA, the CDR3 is TGTGCCAGCTCAATTGCGGGGCAGAACTATGGCTACACCTTC. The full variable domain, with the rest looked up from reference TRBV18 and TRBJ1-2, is NAGVMQNPRHLVRRRGQEARLRCSPMKGHSHVYWYRQLPEEGLKFMVYLQKENIIDESGMPKERFSAEFPKEGPSILRIQQVVRGDSAAYFCASSIAGQNYGYTFGSGTRLTVV.

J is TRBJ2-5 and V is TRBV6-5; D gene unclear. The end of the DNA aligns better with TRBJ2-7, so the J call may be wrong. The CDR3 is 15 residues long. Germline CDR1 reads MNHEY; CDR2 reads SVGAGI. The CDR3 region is CASSPENSILYEQYF. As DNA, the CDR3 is TGTGCCAGCAGCCCGGAAAATTCGATTTTATACGAGCAGTACTTC.

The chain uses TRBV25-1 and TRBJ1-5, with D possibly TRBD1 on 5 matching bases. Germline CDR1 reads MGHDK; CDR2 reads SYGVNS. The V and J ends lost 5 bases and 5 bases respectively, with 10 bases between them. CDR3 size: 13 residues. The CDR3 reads CASSRGDHQPQHF. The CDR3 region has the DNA TGTGCCAGCAGTCGAGGGGATCATCAGCCCCAGCATTTT.

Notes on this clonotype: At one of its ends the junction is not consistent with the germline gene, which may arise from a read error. This CDR3 is CASTSKGWRGHTF. CDR3 bases: TGTGCCAGCACCTCAAAGGGGTGGCGTGGCCACACCTTC. This chain connects TRBV12-3 or TRBV12-4 to TRBJ1-2; tentatively, D is TRBD1 (5 bases). CDR3 size: 13 residues.

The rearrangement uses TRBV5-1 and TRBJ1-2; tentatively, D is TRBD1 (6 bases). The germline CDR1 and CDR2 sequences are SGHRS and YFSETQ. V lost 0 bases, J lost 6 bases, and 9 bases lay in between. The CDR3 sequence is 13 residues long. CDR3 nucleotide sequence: TGCGCCAGCAGCTTGGAGTCAGGGGATGGCTACACCTTC. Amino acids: CASSLESGDGYTF.

The CDR3 reads CASSSDNGYDGYTF. The CDR3 DNA follows: TGCGCCAGCAGTTCGGACAATGGCTACGATGGCTACACCTTC. V gene TRBV5-1 combines with J gene TRBJ1-2; the D gene is possibly TRBD1 (5 bases). Trimming removed 5 bases from V and 6 bases from J, with 17 bases in between. Looked up from germline, CDR1 is SGHRS and CDR2 is YFSETQ. This CDR3 region has 14 residues.

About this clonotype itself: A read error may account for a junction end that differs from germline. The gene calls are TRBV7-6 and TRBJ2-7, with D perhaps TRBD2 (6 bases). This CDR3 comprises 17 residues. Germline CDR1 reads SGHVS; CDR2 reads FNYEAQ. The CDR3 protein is CACSSTSPQAVSYEQYF. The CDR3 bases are TGTGCCTGCAGCAGTACTAGCCCGCAAGCGGTCTCCTACGAGCAGTACTTC.

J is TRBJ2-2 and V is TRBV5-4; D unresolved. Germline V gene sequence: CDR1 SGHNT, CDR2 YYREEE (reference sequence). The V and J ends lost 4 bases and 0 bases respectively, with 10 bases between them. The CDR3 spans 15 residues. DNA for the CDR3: TGTGCCAGCAGCCCCCAGGAGTCGAACACCGGGGAGCTGTTTTTT. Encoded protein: CASSPQESNTGELFF. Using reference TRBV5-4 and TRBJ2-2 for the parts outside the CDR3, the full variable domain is ETGVTQSPTHLIKTRGQQVTLRCSSQSGHNTVSWYQQALGQGPQFIFQYYREEENGRGNFPPRFSGLQFPNYSSELNVNALELDDSALYLCASSPQESNTGELFFGEGSRLTVL.